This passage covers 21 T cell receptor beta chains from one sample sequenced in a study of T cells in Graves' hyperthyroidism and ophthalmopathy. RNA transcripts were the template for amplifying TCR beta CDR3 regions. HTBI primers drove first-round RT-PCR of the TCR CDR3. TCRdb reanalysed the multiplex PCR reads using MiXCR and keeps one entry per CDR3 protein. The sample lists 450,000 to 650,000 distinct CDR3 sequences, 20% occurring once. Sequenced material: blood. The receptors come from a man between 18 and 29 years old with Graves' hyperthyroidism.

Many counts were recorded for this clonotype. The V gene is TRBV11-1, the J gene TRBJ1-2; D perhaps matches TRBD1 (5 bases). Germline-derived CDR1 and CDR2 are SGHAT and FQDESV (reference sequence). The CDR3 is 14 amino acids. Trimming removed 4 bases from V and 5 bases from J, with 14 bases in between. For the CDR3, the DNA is TGTGCCAGCAGCTCGATGACAGACCATTATGGCTACACCTTC. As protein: CASSSMTDHYGYTF.

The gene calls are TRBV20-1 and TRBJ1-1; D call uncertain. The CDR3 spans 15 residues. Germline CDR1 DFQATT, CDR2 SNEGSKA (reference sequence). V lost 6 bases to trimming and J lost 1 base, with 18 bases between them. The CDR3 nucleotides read TGCAGTGCCAGCAAGCGGGGTGTGGGGAACACTGAAGCTTTCTTT. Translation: CSASKRGVGNTEAFF.

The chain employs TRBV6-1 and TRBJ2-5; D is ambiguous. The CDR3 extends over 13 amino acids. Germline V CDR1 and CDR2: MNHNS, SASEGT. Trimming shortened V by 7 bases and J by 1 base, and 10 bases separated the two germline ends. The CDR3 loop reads CASNPATQETQYF. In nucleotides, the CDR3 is TGTGCCAGCAACCCAGCGACCCAAGAGACCCAGTACTTC.

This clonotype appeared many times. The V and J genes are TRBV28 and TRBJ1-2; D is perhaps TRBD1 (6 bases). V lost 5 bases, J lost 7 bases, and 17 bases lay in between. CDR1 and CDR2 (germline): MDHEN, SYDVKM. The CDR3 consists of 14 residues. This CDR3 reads CASSTRGGWGGYTF. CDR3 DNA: TGTGCCAGCAGTACAAGGGGGGGCTGGGGTGGCTACACCTTC.

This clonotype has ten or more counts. Written as DNA, the CDR3 is TGTGCCAGCAGTTACGGGGGGCGCGAGGGCTACACCTTC. Translating gives CASSYGGREGYTF. This chain connects TRBV6-5 to TRBJ1-2, with D perhaps matching TRBD1 (6 bases). The germline V gene has CDR1 MNHEY and CDR2 SVGAGI. The V gene lost 2 bases and the J gene lost 8 bases, with 12 bases spanning the gap. The CDR3 spans 13 residues.

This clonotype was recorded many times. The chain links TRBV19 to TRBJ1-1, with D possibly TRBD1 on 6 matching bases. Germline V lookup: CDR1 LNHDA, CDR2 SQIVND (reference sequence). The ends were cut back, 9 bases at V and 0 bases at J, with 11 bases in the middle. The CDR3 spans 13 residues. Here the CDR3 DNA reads TGTGCCAGCGGACAGTTTATGAACACTGAAGCTTTCTTT. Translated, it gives CASGQFMNTEAFF.

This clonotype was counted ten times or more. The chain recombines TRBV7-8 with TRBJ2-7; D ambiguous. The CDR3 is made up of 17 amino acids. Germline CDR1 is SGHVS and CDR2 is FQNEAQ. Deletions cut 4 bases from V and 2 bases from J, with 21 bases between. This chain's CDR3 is CASSSGRGKGATYEQYF. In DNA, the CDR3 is TGTGCCAGCAGCTCTGGACGAGGAAAAGGTGCGACCTACGAGCAGTACTTC.

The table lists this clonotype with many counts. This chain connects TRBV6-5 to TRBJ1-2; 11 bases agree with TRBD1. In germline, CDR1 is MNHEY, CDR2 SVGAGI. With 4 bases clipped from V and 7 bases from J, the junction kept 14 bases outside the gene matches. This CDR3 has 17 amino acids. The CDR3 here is CASSSTGTGGRISGYTF. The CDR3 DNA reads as TGTGCCAGCAGTTCCACCGGGACAGGGGGTAGGATTTCTGGCTACACCTTC.

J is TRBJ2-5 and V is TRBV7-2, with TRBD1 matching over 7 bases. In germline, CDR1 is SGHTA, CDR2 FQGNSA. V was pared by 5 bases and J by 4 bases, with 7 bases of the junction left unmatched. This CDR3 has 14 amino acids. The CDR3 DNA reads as TGTGCCAGCAGCACCCGACAGGGTGGAGAGACCCAGTACTTC. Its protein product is CASSTRQGGETQYF.

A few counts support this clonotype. CDR3 in DNA: TGCAGTGCTAGAAAAGACAGTTTCCCCTACGAGCAGTACTTC. Protein sequence: CSARKDSFPYEQYF. The chain links TRBV20-1 to TRBJ2-7; tentatively, D is TRBD1 (5 bases). V lost 2 bases to trimming and J lost 2 bases, with 13 bases between them. The CDR3 has 14 amino acids. The germline V gene has CDR1 DFQATT and CDR2 SNEGSKA (reference sequence).

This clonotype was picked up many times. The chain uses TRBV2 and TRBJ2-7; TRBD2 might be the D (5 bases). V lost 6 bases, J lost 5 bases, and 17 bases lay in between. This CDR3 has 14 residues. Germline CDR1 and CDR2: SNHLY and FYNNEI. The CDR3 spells CASSPGRFGNEQYF. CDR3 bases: TGTGCCAGCAGCCCAGGACGGTTCGGGAACGAGCAGTACTTC.

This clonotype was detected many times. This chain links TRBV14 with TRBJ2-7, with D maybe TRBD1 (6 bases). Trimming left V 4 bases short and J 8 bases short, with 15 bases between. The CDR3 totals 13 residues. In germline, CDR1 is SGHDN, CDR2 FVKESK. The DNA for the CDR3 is TGTGCCAGCAGCCGTATACAGGGATCCAAGCAGTACTTC. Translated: CASSRIQGSKQYF.

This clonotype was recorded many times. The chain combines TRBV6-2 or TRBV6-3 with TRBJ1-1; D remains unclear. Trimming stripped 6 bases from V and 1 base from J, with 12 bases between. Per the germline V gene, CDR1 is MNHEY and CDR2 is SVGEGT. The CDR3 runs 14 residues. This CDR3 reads CASRAGLTNTEAFF. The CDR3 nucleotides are TGTGCCAGCAGAGCAGGTCTCACGAACACTGAAGCTTTCTTT.

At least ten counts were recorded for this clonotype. The CDR3 bases are TGTGCCACCGAGGGATCGTCAACCTACGAGCAGTACTTC. Amino acids: CATEGSSTYEQYF. This chain connects TRBV6-5 to TRBJ2-7; D perhaps matches TRBD2 (5 bases). The CDR3 has 13 amino acids. In germline, CDR1 is MNHEY, CDR2 SVGAGI. Between the trimmed V and J ends, which lost 10 bases and 2 bases, there was a span of 15 bases.

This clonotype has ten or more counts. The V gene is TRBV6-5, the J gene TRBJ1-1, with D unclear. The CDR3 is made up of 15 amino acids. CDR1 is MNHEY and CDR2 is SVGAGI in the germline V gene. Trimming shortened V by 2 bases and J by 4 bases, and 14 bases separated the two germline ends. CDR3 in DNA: TGTGCCAGCAGTTACGGCGGTTCTGGCGGCACTGAAGCTTTCTTT. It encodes CASSYGGSGGTEAFF.

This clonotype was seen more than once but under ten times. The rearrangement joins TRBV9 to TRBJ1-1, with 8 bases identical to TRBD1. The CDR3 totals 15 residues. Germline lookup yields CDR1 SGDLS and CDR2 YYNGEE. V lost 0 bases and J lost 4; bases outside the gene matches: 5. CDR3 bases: TGTGCCAGCAGCGTAGCGGCAGGGGGCCGCACTGAAGCTTTCTTT. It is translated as CASSVAAGGRTEAFF.

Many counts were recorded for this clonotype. The CDR3, as DNA: TGTGCCAGCAGTGCCTGGACAGATTCGTATTCCTATGGCTACACCTTC. Translated: CASSAWTDSYSYGYTF. The chain uses TRBV6-1 and TRBJ1-2, with a possible D match to TRBD1 (6 bases). The CDR3 length is 16 residues. The germline CDR1 and CDR2 sequences are MNHNS and SASEGT. V was trimmed by 4 bases and J by 4 bases, leaving 19 bases between them.

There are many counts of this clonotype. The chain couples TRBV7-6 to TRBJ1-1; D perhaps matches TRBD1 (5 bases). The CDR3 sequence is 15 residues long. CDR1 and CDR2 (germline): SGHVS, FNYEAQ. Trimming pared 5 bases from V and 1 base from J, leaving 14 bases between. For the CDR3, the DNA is TGTGCCAGCAGCCACTCCAGGGCATGGAACACTGAAGCTTTCTTT. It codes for CASSHSRAWNTEAFF.

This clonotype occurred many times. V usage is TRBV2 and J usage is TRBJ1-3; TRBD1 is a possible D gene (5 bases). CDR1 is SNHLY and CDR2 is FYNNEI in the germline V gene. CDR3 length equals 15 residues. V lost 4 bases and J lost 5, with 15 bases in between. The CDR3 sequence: CASSAGTRQRNTIYF. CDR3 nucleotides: TGTGCCAGCAGTGCCGGGACCAGACAACGAAACACCATATATTTT.

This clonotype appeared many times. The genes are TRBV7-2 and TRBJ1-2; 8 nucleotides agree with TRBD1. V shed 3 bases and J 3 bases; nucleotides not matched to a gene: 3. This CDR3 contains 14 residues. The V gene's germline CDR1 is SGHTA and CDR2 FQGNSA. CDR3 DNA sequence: TGTGCCAGCAGCTTCACAGGGGGTGACTATGGCTACACCTTC. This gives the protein CASSFTGGDYGYTF.

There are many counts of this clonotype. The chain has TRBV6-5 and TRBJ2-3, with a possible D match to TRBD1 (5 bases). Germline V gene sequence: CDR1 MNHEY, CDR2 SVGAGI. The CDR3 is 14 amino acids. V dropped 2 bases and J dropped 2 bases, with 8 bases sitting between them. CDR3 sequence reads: CASSYGATTDTQYF. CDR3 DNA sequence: TGTGCCAGCAGTTACGGGGCGACCACAGATACGCAGTATTTT.